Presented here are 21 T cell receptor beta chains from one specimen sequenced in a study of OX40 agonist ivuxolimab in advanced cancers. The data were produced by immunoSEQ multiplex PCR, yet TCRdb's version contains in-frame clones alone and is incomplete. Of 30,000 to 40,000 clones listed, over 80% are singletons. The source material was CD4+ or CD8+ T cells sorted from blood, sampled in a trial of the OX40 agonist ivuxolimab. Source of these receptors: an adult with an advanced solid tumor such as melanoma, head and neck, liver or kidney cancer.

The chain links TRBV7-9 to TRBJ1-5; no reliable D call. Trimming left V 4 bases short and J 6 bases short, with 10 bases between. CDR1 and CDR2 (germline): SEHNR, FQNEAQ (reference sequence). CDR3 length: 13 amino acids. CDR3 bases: TGTGCCAGCAGCTATGGGCCTTTTCAGCCCCAGCATTTT. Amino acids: CASSYGPFQPQHF.

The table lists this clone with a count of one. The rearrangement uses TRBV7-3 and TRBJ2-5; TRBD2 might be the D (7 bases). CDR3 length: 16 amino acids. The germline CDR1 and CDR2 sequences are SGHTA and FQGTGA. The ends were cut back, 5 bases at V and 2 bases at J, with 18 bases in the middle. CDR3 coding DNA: TGTGCCAGCAGCCAGGGGTCCTCTAGCGGTCAAGAGACCCAGTACTTC. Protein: CASSQGSSSGQETQYF.

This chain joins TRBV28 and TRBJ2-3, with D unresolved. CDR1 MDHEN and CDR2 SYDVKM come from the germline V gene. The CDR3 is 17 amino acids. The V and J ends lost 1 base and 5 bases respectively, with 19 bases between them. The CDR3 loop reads CASSLFFTARTKDTQYF. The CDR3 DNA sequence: TGTGCCAGCAGTTTATTTTTTACCGCCCGAACGAAAGATACGCAGTATTTT.

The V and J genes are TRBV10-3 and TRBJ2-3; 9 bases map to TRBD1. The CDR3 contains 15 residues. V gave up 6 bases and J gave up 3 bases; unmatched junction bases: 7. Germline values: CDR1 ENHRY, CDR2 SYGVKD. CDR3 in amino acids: CAIRQGAQVTDTQYF. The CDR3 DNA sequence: TGTGCCATCAGACAGGGGGCGCAGGTAACAGATACGCAGTATTTT.

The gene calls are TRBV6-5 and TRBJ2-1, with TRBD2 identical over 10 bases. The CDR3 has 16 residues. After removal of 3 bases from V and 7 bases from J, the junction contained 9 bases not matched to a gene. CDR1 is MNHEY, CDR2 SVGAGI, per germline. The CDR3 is CASSYLTSGVKNEQFF. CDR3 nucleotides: TGTGCCAGCAGTTATCTTACTAGCGGGGTAAAGAATGAGCAGTTCTTC.

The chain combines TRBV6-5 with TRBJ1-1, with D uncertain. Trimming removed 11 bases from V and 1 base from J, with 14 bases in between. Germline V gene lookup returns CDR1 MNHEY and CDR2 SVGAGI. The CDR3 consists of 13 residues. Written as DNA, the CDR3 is TGTGCCTCCCCACTGGCCGAGAACACTGAAGCTTTCTTT. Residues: CASPLAENTEAFF.

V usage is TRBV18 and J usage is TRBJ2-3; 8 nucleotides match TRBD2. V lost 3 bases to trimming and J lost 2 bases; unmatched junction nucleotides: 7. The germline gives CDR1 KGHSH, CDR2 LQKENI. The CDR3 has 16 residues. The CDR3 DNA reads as TGTGCCAGCTCACCGGGGGGTAGCGGGACCACAGATACGCAGTATTTT. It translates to CASSPGGSGTTDTQYF.

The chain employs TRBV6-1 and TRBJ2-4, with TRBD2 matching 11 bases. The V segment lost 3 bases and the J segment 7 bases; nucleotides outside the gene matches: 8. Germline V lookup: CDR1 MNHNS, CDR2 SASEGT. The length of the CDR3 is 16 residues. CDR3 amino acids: CASSDASGGRGNIQYF. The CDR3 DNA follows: TGTGCCAGCAGTGACGCTAGCGGGGGGAGAGGGAACATTCAGTACTTC.

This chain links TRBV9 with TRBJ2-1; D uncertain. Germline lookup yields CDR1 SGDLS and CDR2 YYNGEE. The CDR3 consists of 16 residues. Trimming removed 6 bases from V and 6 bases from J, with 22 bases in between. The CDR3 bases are TGTGCCAGCACCAAAGACCAGTCCCCGTCGGGCAATGAGCAGTTCTTC. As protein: CASTKDQSPSGNEQFF. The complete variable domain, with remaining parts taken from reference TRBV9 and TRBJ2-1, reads DSGVTQTPKHLITATGQRVTLRCSPRSGDLSVYWYQQSLDQGLQFLIQYYNGEERAKGNILERFSAQQFPDLHSELNLSSLELGDSALYFCASTKDQSPSGNEQFFGPGTRLTVL.

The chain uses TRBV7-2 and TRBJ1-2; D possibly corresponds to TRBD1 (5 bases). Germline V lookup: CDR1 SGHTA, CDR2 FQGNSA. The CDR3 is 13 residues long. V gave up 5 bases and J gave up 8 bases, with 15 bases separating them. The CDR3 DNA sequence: TGTGCCAGCAGCCTGGGGCCTCAAGGGGGCTACACCTTC. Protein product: CASSLGPQGGYTF.

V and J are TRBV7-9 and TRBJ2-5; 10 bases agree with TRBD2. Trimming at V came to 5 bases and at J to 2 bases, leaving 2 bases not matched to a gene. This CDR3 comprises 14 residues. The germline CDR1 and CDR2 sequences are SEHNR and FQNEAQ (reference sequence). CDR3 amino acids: CASSKTSGQETQYF. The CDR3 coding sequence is TGTGCCAGCAGCAAGACTAGCGGGCAAGAGACCCAGTACTTC.

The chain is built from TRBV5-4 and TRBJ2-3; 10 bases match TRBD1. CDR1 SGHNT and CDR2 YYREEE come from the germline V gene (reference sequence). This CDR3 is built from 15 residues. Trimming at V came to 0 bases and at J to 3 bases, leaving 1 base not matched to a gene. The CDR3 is CASSLGTGGTDTQYF. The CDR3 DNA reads TGTGCCAGCAGCTTGGGGACAGGGGGAACAGATACGCAGTATTTT. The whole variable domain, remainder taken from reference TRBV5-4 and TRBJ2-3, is ETGVTQSPTHLIKTRGQQVTLRCSSQSGHNTVSWYQQALGQGPQFIFQYYREEENGRGNFPPRFSGLQFPNYSSELNVNALELDDSALYLCASSLGTGGTDTQYFGPGTRLTVL.

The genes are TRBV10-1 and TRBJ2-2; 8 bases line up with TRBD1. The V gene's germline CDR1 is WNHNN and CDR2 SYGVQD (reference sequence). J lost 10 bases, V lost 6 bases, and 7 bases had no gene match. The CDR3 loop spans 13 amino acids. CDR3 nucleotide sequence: TGCGCCAGCAGACCTCGACAGGGGACGGAGCTGTTTTTT. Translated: CASRPRQGTELFF.

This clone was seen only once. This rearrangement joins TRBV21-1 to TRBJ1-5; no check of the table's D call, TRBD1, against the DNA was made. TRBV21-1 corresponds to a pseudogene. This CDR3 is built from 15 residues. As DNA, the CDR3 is TGTGCCAGCAGCTCCGGGACAGGGTCGTTCCAGCCCCAGCATTTT. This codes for CASSSGTGSFQPQHF.

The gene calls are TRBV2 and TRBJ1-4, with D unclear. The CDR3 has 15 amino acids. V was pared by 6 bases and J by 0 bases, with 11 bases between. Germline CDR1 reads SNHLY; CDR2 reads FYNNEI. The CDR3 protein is CASSDAGATNEKLFF. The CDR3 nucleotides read TGTGCCAGCAGCGACGCCGGAGCAACTAATGAAAAACTGTTTTTT.

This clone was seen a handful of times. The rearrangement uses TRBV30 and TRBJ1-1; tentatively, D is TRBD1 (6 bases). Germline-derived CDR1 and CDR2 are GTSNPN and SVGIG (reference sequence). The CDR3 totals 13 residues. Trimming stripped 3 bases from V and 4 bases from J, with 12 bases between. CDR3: CAWSRGRGTEAFF. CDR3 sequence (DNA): TGTGCCTGGAGCAGGGGCCGGGGCACTGAAGCTTTCTTT.

CDR3 bases: TGTGCCTGGAGCCCAGGAGTCATAGTGAGCACAGATACGCAGTATTTT. Encoded protein: CAWSPGVIVSTDTQYF. The rearrangement uses TRBV30 and TRBJ2-3; D not certain. The CDR3 totals 16 residues. The V end lost 3 bases, the J end lost 0 bases, and 16 bases lay between the germline ends. Per germline, CDR1 GTSNPN and CDR2 SVGIG (reference sequence).

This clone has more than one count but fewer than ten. The CDR3 nucleotides read TGTGCCAGCAGCCAAACCCGCCTTGAGTACGGCTACACCTTC. Encoded protein: CASSQTRLEYGYTF. The chain combines TRBV5-6 with TRBJ1-2; D call uncertain. V shed 4 bases and J shed 8 bases, with 18 bases lying between them. This CDR3 contains 14 residues. Germline CDR1 SGHDT, CDR2 YYEEEE. The whole variable domain, remainder taken from reference TRBV5-6 and TRBJ1-2, is DAGVTQSPTHLIKTRGQQVTLRCSPKSGHDTVSWYQQALGQGPQFIFQYYEEEERQRGNFPDRFSGHQFPNYSSELNVNALLLGDSALYLCASSQTRLEYGYTFGSGTRLTVV.

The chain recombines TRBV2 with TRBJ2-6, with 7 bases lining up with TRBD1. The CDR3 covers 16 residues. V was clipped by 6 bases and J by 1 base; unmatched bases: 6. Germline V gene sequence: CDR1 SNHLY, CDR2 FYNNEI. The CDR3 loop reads CASRTEQGSGANVLTF. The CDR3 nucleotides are TGTGCCAGCAGGACCGAACAGGGGTCTGGGGCCAACGTCCTGACTTTC.

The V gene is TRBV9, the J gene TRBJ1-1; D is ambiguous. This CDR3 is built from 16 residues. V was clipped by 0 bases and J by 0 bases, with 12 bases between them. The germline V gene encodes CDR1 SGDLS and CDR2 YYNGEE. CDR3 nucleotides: TGTGCCAGCAGCGTAGGGTTGGGGAAGGTGAACACTGAAGCTTTCTTT. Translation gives CASSVGLGKVNTEAFF.

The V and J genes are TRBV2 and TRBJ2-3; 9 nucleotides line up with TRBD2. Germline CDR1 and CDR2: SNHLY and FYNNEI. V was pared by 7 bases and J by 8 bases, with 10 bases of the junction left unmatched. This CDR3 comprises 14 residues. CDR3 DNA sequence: TGTGCCAGCAAGGCGGGCGGGGGGGAAGGTACGCAGTATTTT. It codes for CASKAGGGEGTQYF.